Listed below are T cell receptor beta chains from one sample, sequenced in a study of Ad26.COV2.S vaccination and SARS-CoV-2 variants. Clones were sequenced by immunoSEQ multiplex PCR, and TCRdb holds only the in-frame ones, with some missing. The sample has 400,000 to 500,000 clones, 88% seen once. The input for sequencing was peripheral blood, taken in a trial of Ad26.COV2.S vaccine versus placebo. These receptors were taken from a person between 18 and 60 years old who received the Ad26.COV2.S COVID-19 vaccine or a placebo. The CDR3 runs from the conserved cysteine through the conserved F or W. D genes are given only for firm matches. Rows give clone size only sometimes, using once, few, many, or a class for an expanded clone.

cdr3_length j_call clone_size d_call v_call cdr3_aa cdr3_nt
15 TRBJ2-2 . . TRBV2 CASRSSSQDTGELFF TGTGCCAGTCGCAGCAGCAGTCAAGACACCGGGGAGCTGTTTTTT
16 TRBJ1-3 . . TRBV7-2 CASSSGRGGTGNTIYF TGTGCCAGCAGCTCCGGTCGGGGAGGTACTGGAAACACCATATATTTT
13 TRBJ2-2 . . TRBV6-5 CASTENVAGELFF TGTGCCAGCACCGAAAACGTGGCCGGGGAGCTGTTTTTT
14 TRBJ1-2 once . TRBV4-1 CASSQGGRDYGYTF TGCGCCAGCAGCCAAGGGGGAAGGGACTATGGCTACACCTTC
13 TRBJ1-2 . . TRBV20-1 CSASLQDNYGYTF TGCAGTGCAAGTCTCCAGGATAACTATGGCTACACCTTC
12 TRBJ2-3 . . TRBV5-1 CASSLAEDTQYF TGCGCCAGCAGCTTGGCCGAAGATACGCAGTATTTT
14 TRBJ2-7 . . TRBV5-4 CASSLVPNDPGQYF TGTGCCAGCAGCTTGGTCCCCAACGATCCCGGGCAGTACTTC
13 TRBJ1-4 . . TRBV19 CASTPRFNEKLFF TGTGCCAGTACCCCCCGTTTTAATGAAAAACTGTTTTTT
14 TRBJ2-7 . TRBD2 TRBV19 CASSPGLVSYEQYF TGTGCCAGTAGCCCGGGACTAGTTTCCTACGAGCAGTACTTC
15 TRBJ2-1 . TRBD2 TRBV7-2 CASSYSGGARNEQFF TGTGCCAGCAGCTATAGCGGGGGGGCTCGAAATGAGCAGTTCTTC
18 TRBJ2-5 . TRBD2 TRBV7-3 CASSLTGRTSGGRETQYF TGTGCCAGCAGCTTAACTGGCCGGACTAGCGGGGGGCGCGAGACCCAGTACTTC
13 TRBJ2-7 . . TRBV6-2/TRBV6-3 CASSSLFRYEQYF TGTGCCAGCAGTTCCCTTTTCCGCTACGAGCAGTACTTC